Here is one TCR beta chain with its context. Measured with immunoSEQ multiplex PCR; TCRdb has only the in-frame clones, and not every one. The sample records roughly 120,000 clones, 75% to 90% being singletons. These data originate in a study of blood T cell repertoires in COVID-19. The V gene lost 1 base and the J gene lost 0 bases, with 4 bases spanning the gap. CDR3 size: 14 residues. Germline CDR1 reads SGHTA; CDR2 reads FQGNSA. This TCR came from a woman older than 75 with COVID-19, enrolled during active disease. The source material was peripheral blood. The chain carries TRBV7-2 and TRBJ1-5; no clear D gene. The CDR3 here is CASSLGVSNQPQHF. In nucleotides, the CDR3 is TGTGCCAGCAGCTTAGGAGTTAGCAATCAGCCCCAGCATTTT.